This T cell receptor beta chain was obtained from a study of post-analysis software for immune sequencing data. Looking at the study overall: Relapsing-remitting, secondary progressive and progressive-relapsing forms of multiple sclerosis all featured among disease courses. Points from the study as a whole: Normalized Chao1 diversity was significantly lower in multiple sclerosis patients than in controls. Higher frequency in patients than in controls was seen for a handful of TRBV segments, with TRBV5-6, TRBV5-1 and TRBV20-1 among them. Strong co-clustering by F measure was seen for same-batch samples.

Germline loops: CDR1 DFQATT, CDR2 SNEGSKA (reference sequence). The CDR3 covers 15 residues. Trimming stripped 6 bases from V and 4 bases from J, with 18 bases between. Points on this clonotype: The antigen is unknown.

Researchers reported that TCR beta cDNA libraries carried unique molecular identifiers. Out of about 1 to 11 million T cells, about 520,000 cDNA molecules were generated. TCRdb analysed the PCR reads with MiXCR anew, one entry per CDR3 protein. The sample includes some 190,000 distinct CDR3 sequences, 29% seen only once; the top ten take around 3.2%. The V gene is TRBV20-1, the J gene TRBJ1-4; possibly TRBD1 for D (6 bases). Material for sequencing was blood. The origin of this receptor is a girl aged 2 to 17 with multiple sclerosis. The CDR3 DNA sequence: TGCAGTGCAAGACCCACCGGGGGCCTTAATGAAAAACTGTTTTTT. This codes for CSARPTGGLNEKLFF.